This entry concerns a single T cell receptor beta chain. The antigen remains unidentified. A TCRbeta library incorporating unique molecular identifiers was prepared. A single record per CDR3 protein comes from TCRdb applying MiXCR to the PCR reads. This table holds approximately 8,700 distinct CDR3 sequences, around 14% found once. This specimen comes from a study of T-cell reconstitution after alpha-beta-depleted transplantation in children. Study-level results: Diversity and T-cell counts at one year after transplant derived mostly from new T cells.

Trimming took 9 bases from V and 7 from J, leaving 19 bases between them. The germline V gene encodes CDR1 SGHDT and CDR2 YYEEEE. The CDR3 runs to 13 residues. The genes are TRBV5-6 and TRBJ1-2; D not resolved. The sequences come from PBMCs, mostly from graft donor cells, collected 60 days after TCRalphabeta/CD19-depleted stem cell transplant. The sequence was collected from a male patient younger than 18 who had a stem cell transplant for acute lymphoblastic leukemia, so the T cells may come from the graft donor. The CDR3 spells CAMGPGIVCGYTF. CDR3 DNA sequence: TGTGCCATGGGCCCCGGGATCGTCTGTGGCTACACCTTC. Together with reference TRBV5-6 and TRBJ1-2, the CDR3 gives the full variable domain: DAGVTQSPTHLIKTRGQQVTLRCSPKSGHDTVSWYQQALGQGPQFIFQYYEEEERQRGNFPDRFSGHQFPNYSSELNVNALLLGDSALYLCAMGPGIVCGYTFGSGTRLTVV.